This T cell receptor (beta chain) was profiled in a study of T cell repertoires in cytomegalovirus infection. Each CDR3 protein is one row after TCRdb ran MiXCR on the reads. The sample includes some 900,000 distinct CDR3 sequences, less than 35% seen only once; the top ten take about an eighth. The sample holds one count of this clonotype. Its cognate antigen is unknown. This may be a read error: a much more frequent sequence differs by one nucleotide. The CDR3 loop spans 14 amino acids. Germline CDR1 reads SGHVS; CDR2 reads FNYEAQ. This specimen consisted of cultured CD8+ T cells from PBMCs, obtained from culture after CMV antigen stimulation. The TCR comes from a human donor in good health (CMV status not recorded). Some clones in this sample may be carry-over from other donors' samples. The chain employs TRBV7-6 and TRBJ2-7, with D hard to call. In DNA, the CDR3 is TGTGTCAGCAGCTTAGTCGAGGCCAGTGGCGAGCAGTACTTC. Its protein product is CVSSLVEASGEQYF.